One and the same sample provided the 3 T cell receptor beta chains below, sequenced in a study of T cells in Graves' hyperthyroidism and ophthalmopathy. TCR beta CDR3 regions were amplified from RNA. HTBI primers drove first-round RT-PCR of the TCR CDR3. A single record per CDR3 protein comes from TCRdb applying MiXCR to the multiplex PCR reads. This repertoire shows about 620,000 distinct CDR3 sequences, under 20% found once; its top ten account for around 3.9%. What was sequenced was blood. These receptors were obtained from a woman aged 25 to 45 with Graves' hyperthyroidism.

This clonotype was counted between two and nine times. The genes are TRBV30 and TRBJ2-1, with D perhaps TRBD2 (6 bases). CDR1 GTSNPN and CDR2 SVGIG come from the germline V gene (reference sequence). The CDR3 runs 12 residues. The CDR3 protein is CAGEEGYNEQFF. In nucleotides, the CDR3 is TGTGCTGGGGAGGAGGGCTACAATGAGCAGTTCTTC. Full variable domain (remainder filled in from reference TRBV30 and TRBJ2-1): SQTIHQWPATLVQPVGSPLSLECTVEGTSNPNLYWYRQAAGRGLQLLFYSVGIGQISSEVPQNLSASRPQDRQFILSSKKLLLSDSGFYLCAGEEGYNEQFFGPGTRLTVL.

This chain connects TRBV29-1 to TRBJ1-1; D ambiguous. In germline, CDR1 is SQVTM, CDR2 ANQGSEA. The CDR3 consists of 12 residues. Trimming took 3 bases from V and 1 from J, leaving 6 bases between them. The CDR3 here is CSVDIKNTEAFF. The CDR3 DNA reads as TGCAGCGTTGATATCAAGAACACTGAAGCTTTCTTT. Together with reference TRBV29-1 and TRBJ1-1, the CDR3 gives the full variable domain: SAVISQKPSRDICQRGTSLTIQCQVDSQVTMMFWYRQQPGQSLTLIATANQGSEATYESGFVIDKFPISRPNLTFSTLTVSNMSPEDSSIYLCSVDIKNTEAFFGQGTRLTVV.

This clonotype was picked up many times. This sequence joins TRBV6-5 and TRBJ2-7; D is ambiguous. The CDR3 is 18 residues long. Germline V gene sequence: CDR1 MNHEY, CDR2 SVGAGI. V was shortened by 0 bases and J by 2 bases, with 20 bases between the two germline ends. The CDR3 reads CASSYSRTVFQPAYEQYF. The CDR3 DNA is TGTGCCAGCAGTTACTCGAGGACGGTGTTCCAACCCGCCTACGAGCAGTACTTC.